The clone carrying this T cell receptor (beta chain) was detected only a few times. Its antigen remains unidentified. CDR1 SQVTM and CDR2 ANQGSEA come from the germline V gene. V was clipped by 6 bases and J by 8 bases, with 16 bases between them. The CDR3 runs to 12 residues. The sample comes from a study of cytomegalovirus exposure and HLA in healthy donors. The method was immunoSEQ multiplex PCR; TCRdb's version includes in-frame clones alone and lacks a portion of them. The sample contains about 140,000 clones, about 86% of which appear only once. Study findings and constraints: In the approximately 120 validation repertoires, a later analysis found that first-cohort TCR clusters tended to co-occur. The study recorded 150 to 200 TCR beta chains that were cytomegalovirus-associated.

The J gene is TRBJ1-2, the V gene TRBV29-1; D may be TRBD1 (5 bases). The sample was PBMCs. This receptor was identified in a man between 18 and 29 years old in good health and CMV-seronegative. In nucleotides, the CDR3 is TGCAGCGTGCACCGGGACTCCGAGGGCTACACCTTC. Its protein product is CSVHRDSEGYTF.